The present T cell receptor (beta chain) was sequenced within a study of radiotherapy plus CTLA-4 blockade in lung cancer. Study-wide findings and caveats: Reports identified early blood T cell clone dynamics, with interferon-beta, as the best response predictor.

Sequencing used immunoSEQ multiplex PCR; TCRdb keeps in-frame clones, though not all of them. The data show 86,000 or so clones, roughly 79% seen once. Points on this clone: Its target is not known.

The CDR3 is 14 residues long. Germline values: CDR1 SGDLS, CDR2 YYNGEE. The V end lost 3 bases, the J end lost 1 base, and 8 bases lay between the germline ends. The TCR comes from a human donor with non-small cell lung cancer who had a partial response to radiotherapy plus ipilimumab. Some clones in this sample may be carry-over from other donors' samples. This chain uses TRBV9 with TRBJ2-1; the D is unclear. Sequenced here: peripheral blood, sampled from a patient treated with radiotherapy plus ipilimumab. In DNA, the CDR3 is TGTGCCAGCAGCGGTACCAGTTCCTACAATGAGCAGTTCTTC. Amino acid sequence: CASSGTSSYNEQFF.